What follows are 27 T cell receptor beta chains derived from one specimen sequenced in a study of cytomegalovirus exposure and HLA in healthy donors. PCR amplification relied on 60 Vbeta primers (plus 13 Jbeta primers). Produced via immunoSEQ multiplex PCR; TCRdb's table is partial and in-frame only. The sample includes 90,000 to 120,000 clones, 81% of them seen just once. The specimen was PBMCs. These receptors were obtained from a man aged 25-45 years in good health and CMV-seronegative.

CDR3 residues: CASSPTDRYGLDTQYF. The CDR3 DNA follows: TGTGCCAGCAGCCCTACCGACAGGTACGGTTTGGATACGCAGTATTTT. V is TRBV5-6 and J is TRBJ2-3; D might be TRBD1 (6 bases). V was clipped by 4 bases and J by 6 bases, with 21 bases between them. CDR3 length equals 16 residues. The germline V gene has CDR1 SGHDT and CDR2 YYEEEE.

The rearrangement joins TRBV2 to TRBJ1-5; the D gene is possibly TRBD1 (6 bases). The CDR3 has 15 residues. V gave up 9 bases and J gave up 5 bases, with 20 bases separating them. In germline, CDR1 is SNHLY, CDR2 FYNNEI. CDR3 loop: CASRSGTLGYQPQHF. In nucleotides, the CDR3 is TGTGCCAGTAGATCCGGGACATTAGGATATCAGCCCCAGCATTTT.

In this sample, this clone is medium-sized. The genes are TRBV6-1 and TRBJ2-7; D possibly corresponds to TRBD1 (5 bases). The CDR3 loop spans 16 amino acids. Between the trimmed V and J ends, which lost 4 bases and 0 bases, there was a span of 16 bases. The germline V gene has CDR1 MNHNS and CDR2 SASEGT. The CDR3 DNA reads as TGTGCCAGCAGTGCCGATAGGGGATGGAGCTCCTACGAGCAGTACTTC. Translated: CASSADRGWSSYEQYF.

V and J are TRBV5-6 and TRBJ1-2; unclear D gene. The V end was cut by 0 bases, the J end by 6 bases, with 6 bases between. In germline, CDR1 is SGHDT, CDR2 YYEEEE. The CDR3 has 12 amino acids. The DNA for the CDR3 is TGTGCCAGCAGCTTGGGGCAGGATGGCTACACCTTC. Amino acid sequence: CASSLGQDGYTF.

CDR3 amino acids: CASSRIYLGTDTQYF. CDR3 nucleotide sequence: TGTGCCAGCAGCCGAATATACCTAGGCACAGATACGCAGTATTTT. The chain couples TRBV7-9 to TRBJ2-3; D remains unclear. CDR1 SEHNR and CDR2 FQNEAQ come from the germline V gene (reference sequence). V lost 5 bases and J lost 1, with 13 bases in between. The CDR3 has 15 residues.

The chain combines TRBV6-5 with TRBJ1-4; the match to TRBD1 covers 7 bases. This CDR3 contains 14 residues. CDR1 and CDR2 (germline): MNHEY, SVGAGI. After removal of 4 bases from V and 5 bases from J, the junction contained 4 bases not matched to a gene. CDR3 DNA: TGTGCCAGCAGTTCCTCAGGGGGAAATGAAAAACTGTTTTTT. Its translation: CASSSSGGNEKLFF.

This chain links TRBV11-2 with TRBJ2-1; 8 bases fit TRBD1. Trimming took 5 bases from V and 0 from J; bases not matched to a gene: 3. Germline CDR1 SGHAT, CDR2 FQNNGV. This CDR3 has 15 residues. DNA of the CDR3: TGTGCCAGCAGCCCAACAGGGGGCTCCTACAATGAGCAGTTCTTC. This encodes CASSPTGGSYNEQFF.

The chain is built from TRBV11-3 and TRBJ2-1, with a possible D match to TRBD2 (5 bases). The germline V and J ends were trimmed by 2 bases and 5 bases, with 10 bases remaining between them. There are 14 residues in the CDR3. Germline CDR1 and CDR2: SGHNT and YENEEA. In DNA, the CDR3 is TGTGCCAGCAGCTTAAGCGGTATTGACAATGAGCAGTTCTTC. Translation gives CASSLSGIDNEQFF.

The chain employs TRBV29-1 and TRBJ2-3; tentative D call: TRBD2 (6 bases). In germline, CDR1 is SQVTM, CDR2 ANQGSEA. Trimming shortened V by 0 bases and J by 8 bases, and 18 bases separated the two germline ends. This CDR3 region has 15 residues. CDR3 coding DNA: TGCAGCGTTGAAGATCGTCCCGGAGGGTGGGGTACGCAGTATTTT. Protein sequence: CSVEDRPGGWGTQYF.

V is TRBV6-5 and J is TRBJ2-5; 9 bases match TRBD1. This CDR3 has 15 amino acids. J gave up 5 bases and V 2 bases, and 6 bases lay outside the gene matches. Germline CDR1 is MNHEY and CDR2 is SVGAGI. The chain's CDR3 is CASSYRDRVRETQYF. The CDR3 bases are TGTGCCAGCAGTTACAGGGACAGGGTTCGCGAGACCCAGTACTTC.

The chain has TRBV5-1 and TRBJ2-7; a possible D gene is TRBD1 (6 bases). CDR1 and CDR2 from the germline V gene are SGHRS and YFSETQ. The V gene lost 0 bases and the J gene lost 0 bases, with 7 bases spanning the gap. The CDR3 spans 14 residues. The CDR3 nucleotides are TGCGCCAGCAGCTTGGGGGACACCTCCTACGAGCAGTACTTC. This gives the protein CASSLGDTSYEQYF.

The chain is built from TRBV9 and TRBJ2-7; D perhaps matches TRBD2 (5 bases). The CDR3 length is 15 residues. V was clipped by 0 bases and J by 7 bases, with 17 bases between them. The germline V gene has CDR1 SGDLS and CDR2 YYNGEE. CDR3 region: CASSVDPGSTREQYF. CDR3 bases: TGTGCCAGCAGCGTAGATCCGGGATCGACGAGGGAGCAGTACTTC.

V gene TRBV19 combines with J gene TRBJ2-7, with a possible D match to TRBD2 (6 bases). The V and J ends lost 9 bases and 9 bases respectively, with 21 bases between them. CDR3 length: 13 amino acids. CDR1 is LNHDA, CDR2 SQIVND, per germline (reference sequence). CDR3 nucleotide sequence: TGTGCCAGCAGTCCCACGGGACTGCCGACGCAGTACGTC. This codes for CASSPTGLPTQYV.

V gene TRBV7-9 combines with J gene TRBJ2-1; 7 nucleotides match TRBD1. V was clipped by 4 bases and J by 10 bases; unmatched bases: 7. CDR1 SEHNR and CDR2 FQNEAQ come from the germline V gene (reference sequence). CDR3 length equals 13 residues. The CDR3 DNA sequence: TGTGCCAGCAGCTCACCAGACAGGGCGGAGCAGTTCTTC. Its translation: CASSSPDRAEQFF.

The chain recombines TRBV21-1 with TRBJ1-2; TRBD1 is the table's D call and was not checked against the DNA. TRBV21-1 is designated a pseudogene. The CDR3 extends over 13 amino acids. CDR3 residues: CASSNRTFNGYTF. The CDR3 coding sequence is TGTGCCAGCAGCAACCGGACATTCAATGGCTACACCTTC.

The rearrangement uses TRBV1 and TRBJ1-2; TRBD1 is the table's D call and was not checked against the DNA. TRBV1 counts as a pseudogene. CDR3 length: 14 residues. The DNA for the CDR3 is TGCACCAGCAGCCGGGACAGGGCGTACTGTGGCTACACCTTC. Protein: CTSSRDRAYCGYTF.

This clone was recorded a few times. The CDR3 DNA reads TGTGCCAGCAGTTACTCGACATTATTTGGGAACACTGAAGCTTTCTTT. It translates to CASSYSTLFGNTEAFF. The chain uses TRBV6-5 and TRBJ1-1; unclear D gene. The germline gives CDR1 MNHEY, CDR2 SVGAGI. V lost 0 bases and J 1 base, leaving 12 bases between the germline ends. This CDR3 comprises 16 residues.

The chain couples TRBV5-4 to TRBJ1-2; 7 bases map to TRBD1. CDR1 is SGHNT and CDR2 is YYREEE in the germline V gene (reference sequence). The CDR3 totals 14 residues. V shed 0 bases, J shed 6 bases, and the junction held 5 bases outside the gene matches. CDR3: CASSLAGQSNGYTF. The CDR3 bases are TGTGCCAGCAGCTTGGCGGGACAGTCTAATGGCTACACCTTC. Looking up the rest from reference TRBV5-4 and TRBJ1-2 gives the full variable domain: ETGVTQSPTHLIKTRGQQVTLRCSSQSGHNTVSWYQQALGQGPQFIFQYYREEENGRGNFPPRFSGLQFPNYSSELNVNALELDDSALYLCASSLAGQSNGYTFGSGTRLTVV.

This chain links TRBV7-3 with TRBJ2-1, with 10 positions matching TRBD2. Per germline, CDR1 SGHTA and CDR2 FQGTGA. The trim removed 4 bases at V and 4 bases at J, leaving 7 bases unmatched. CDR3 size: 16 residues. The CDR3, as DNA: TGTGCCAGCAGCTCCATCTGGACTAGCGGTTACAATGAGCAGTTCTTC. Encoded protein: CASSSIWTSGYNEQFF.

The chain links TRBV27 to TRBJ2-3; unclear D gene. The CDR3 contains 10 residues. Germline CDR1 reads MNHEY; CDR2 reads SMNVEV (reference sequence). Between the trimmed V and J ends, which lost 11 bases and 1 base, there was a span of 4 bases. CDR3 sequence: CAGRTDTQYF. The CDR3 DNA is TGTGCCGGCCGCACAGATACGCAGTATTTT.

The chain employs TRBV4-2 and TRBJ2-1; 11 nucleotides match TRBD1. Per the germline V gene, CDR1 is LGHNA and CDR2 is YNFKEQ. The CDR3 contains 16 residues. J was trimmed by 9 bases and V by 3 bases; bases with no gene match: 10. In DNA, the CDR3 is TGTGCCAGCAGCCATCGTGGACAGGGGGCTGTGAGTGAGCAGTTCTTC. Residues: CASSHRGQGAVSEQFF.

This sequence joins TRBV5-1 and TRBJ1-4, with 7 bases fitting TRBD1. V lost 0 bases and J lost 6; bases outside the gene matches: 2. The CDR3 is 14 amino acids. The germline V gene encodes CDR1 SGHRS and CDR2 YFSETQ. The CDR3 reads CASSLETGHEKLFF. Here the CDR3 DNA reads TGCGCCAGCAGCTTGGAGACAGGGCATGAAAAACTGTTTTTT.

V and J are TRBV15 and TRBJ2-7, with D possibly matching TRBD2 (5 bases). Trimming took 1 base from V and 9 from J, leaving 10 bases between them. In germline, CDR1 is LNHNV, CDR2 YYDKDF (reference sequence). This CDR3 region has 12 residues. Here the CDR3 reads CATSRATGGQYF. CDR3 nucleotides: TGTGCCACCAGCAGAGCGACCGGAGGGCAGTACTTC.

CDR3 amino acids: CASSPPRGTQHF. CDR3 DNA: TGTGCCAGCAGCCCCCCGCGCGGGACCCAGCATTTT. The V call is TRBV7-9, the J call TRBJ1-5; unclear D gene. This CDR3 comprises 12 residues. Germline CDR1 reads SEHNR; CDR2 reads FQNEAQ (reference sequence). Trimming stripped 5 bases from V and 11 bases from J, with 13 bases between.

A note on this clone: One end of the junction is discordant with germline, which a read error may explain. The chain links TRBV5-1 to TRBJ1-4, with 8 bases that match TRBD1. CDR1 and CDR2 (germline): SGHRS, YFSETQ. The length of the CDR3 is 9 residues. The CDR3 spells CASSGGQGF. CDR3 DNA sequence: TGCGCCAGCAGCGGCGGACAGGGCTTT. The whole variable domain, remainder taken from reference TRBV5-1 and TRBJ1-4, is KAGVTQTPRYLIKTRGQQVTLSCSPISGHRSVSWYQQTPGQGLQFLFEYFSETQRNKGNFPGRFSGRQFSNSRSEMNVSTLELGDSALYLCASSGGQGFGSGTQLSVL.

CDR3 DNA sequence: TGTGCCAGCAATCGACAGGTTCCTACTGAAGCTTTCTTT. It specifies CASNRQVPTEAFF. This sequence joins TRBV28 and TRBJ1-1; TRBD1 might be the D (6 bases). The V end lost 7 bases, the J end lost 5 bases, and 14 bases lay between the germline ends. From germline, CDR1 is MDHEN and CDR2 SYDVKM. The CDR3 totals 13 residues.

This clone has just one count. The chain couples TRBV5-8 to TRBJ2-2; tentative D call: TRBD2 (6 bases). The CDR3 contains 16 residues. Trimming removed 4 bases from V and 5 bases from J, with 18 bases in between. Germline-derived CDR1 and CDR2 are SGHTS and YDEGEE. Written as DNA, the CDR3 is TGTGCCAGCAGCCCGGTGGGCGGGGAGAGGACCGGGGAGCTGTTTTTT. It codes for CASSPVGGERTGELFF.